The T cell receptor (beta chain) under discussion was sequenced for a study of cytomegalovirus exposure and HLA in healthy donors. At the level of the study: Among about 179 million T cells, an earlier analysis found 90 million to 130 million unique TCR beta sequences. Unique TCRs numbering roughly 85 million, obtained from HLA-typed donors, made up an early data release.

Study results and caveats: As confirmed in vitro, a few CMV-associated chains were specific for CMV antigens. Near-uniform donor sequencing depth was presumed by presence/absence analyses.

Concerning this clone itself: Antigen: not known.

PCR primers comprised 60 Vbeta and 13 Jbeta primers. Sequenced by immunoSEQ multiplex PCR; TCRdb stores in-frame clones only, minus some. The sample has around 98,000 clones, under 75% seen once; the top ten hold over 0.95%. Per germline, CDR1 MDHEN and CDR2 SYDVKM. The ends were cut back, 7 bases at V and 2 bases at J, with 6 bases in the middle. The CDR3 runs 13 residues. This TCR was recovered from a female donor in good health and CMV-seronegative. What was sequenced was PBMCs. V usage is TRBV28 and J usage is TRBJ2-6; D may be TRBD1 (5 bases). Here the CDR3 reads CASTGPGANVLTF. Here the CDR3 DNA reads TGTGCCAGCACAGGGCCTGGGGCCAACGTCCTGACTTTC. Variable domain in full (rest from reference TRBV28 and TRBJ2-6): DVKVTQSSRYLVKRTGEKVFLECVQDMDHENMFWYRQDPGLGLRLIYFSYDVKMKEKGDIPEGYSVSREKKERFSLILESASTNQTSMYLCASTGPGANVLTFGAGSRLTVL.